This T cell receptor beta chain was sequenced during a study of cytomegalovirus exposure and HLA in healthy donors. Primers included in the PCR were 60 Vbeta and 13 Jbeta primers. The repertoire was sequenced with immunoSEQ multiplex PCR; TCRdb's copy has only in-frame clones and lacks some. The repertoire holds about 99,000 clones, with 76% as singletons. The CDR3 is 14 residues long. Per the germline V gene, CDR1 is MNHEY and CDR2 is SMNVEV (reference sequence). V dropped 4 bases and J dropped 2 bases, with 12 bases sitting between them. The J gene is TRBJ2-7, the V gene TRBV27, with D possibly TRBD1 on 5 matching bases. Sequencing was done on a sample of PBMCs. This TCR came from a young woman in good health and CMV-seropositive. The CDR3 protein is CASSSRTLPYEQYF. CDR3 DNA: TGTGCCAGCAGTTCAAGGACACTCCCCTACGAGCAGTACTTC.